Shown below are 7 T cell receptor beta chains from a single sample sequenced in a study of human T cells and chemical hapten exposure. Unfractionated whole blood served as the source for total RNA extraction. TCRdb reprocessed the 5' RACE reads via MiXCR and lists one record per CDR3 protein. The sample yields 120,000 to 150,000 distinct CDR3 sequences, 4.1% seen once. These receptors originate from a female donor in good health.

This clonotype has at least ten counts. This sequence joins TRBV27 and TRBJ2-2; D gene unclear. Between the trimmed V and J ends, which lost 3 bases and 5 bases, there was a span of 4 bases. Per the germline V gene, CDR1 is MNHEY and CDR2 is SMNVEV (reference sequence). This CDR3 spans 12 amino acids. The CDR3 nucleotides read TGTGCCAGCAGTTTTAGAACCGGGGAGCTGTTTTTT. It encodes CASSFRTGELFF.

This clonotype showed up just a few times. This rearrangement joins TRBV6-5 to TRBJ2-7; TRBD1 matches at 7 bases. The CDR3 has 13 amino acids. V shed 6 bases, J shed 2 bases, and the junction held 4 bases outside the gene matches. Germline V gene lookup returns CDR1 MNHEY and CDR2 SVGAGI. For the CDR3, the DNA is TGTGCCAGCAGGAGACAGGGAGCCTACGAGCAGTACTTC. Translating gives CASRRQGAYEQYF.

This clonotype was seen a few times. The chain combines TRBV27 with TRBJ2-1, with D tentatively TRBD2 (6 bases). The CDR3 spans 11 residues. With 8 bases removed from V and 7 bases from J, the gap between germline ends came to 9 bases. Germline CDR1 is MNHEY and CDR2 is SMNVEV (reference sequence). The CDR3 DNA sequence: TGTGCCAGCGGTCGGGGGAATGAGCAGTTCTTC. This encodes CASGRGNEQFF.

This clonotype was seen ten or more times. This chain uses TRBV6-2 or TRBV6-3 with TRBJ2-5; D ambiguous. Trimming left V 5 bases short and J 1 base short, with 11 bases between. CDR1 and CDR2 from the germline V gene are MNHEY and SVGEGT. The CDR3 contains 14 residues. For the CDR3, the DNA is TGTGCCAGCAGTCTCATGGCGGCCCAAGAGACCCAGTACTTC. Protein: CASSLMAAQETQYF.

In this sample, this clonotype turned up a few times. The chain joins TRBV5-1 to TRBJ1-2, with D possibly matching TRBD1 (6 bases). The CDR3 consists of 15 residues. Germline-derived CDR1 and CDR2 are SGHRS and YFSETQ. V was trimmed by 3 bases and J by 4 bases, leaving 16 bases between them. The CDR3 DNA follows: TGCGCCAGCAGCTCCGAGACAGGCGTCGCCTATGGCTACACCTTC. Its protein product is CASSSETGVAYGYTF. Together with reference TRBV5-1 and TRBJ1-2, the CDR3 gives the full variable domain: KAGVTQTPRYLIKTRGQQVTLSCSPISGHRSVSWYQQTPGQGLQFLFEYFSETQRNKGNFPGRFSGRQFSNSRSEMNVSTLELGDSALYLCASSSETGVAYGYTFGSGTRLTVV.

In this sample, this clonotype turned up many times. The chain has TRBV2 and TRBJ2-3, with D perhaps matching TRBD2 (6 bases). Trimming stripped 7 bases from V and 2 bases from J, with 13 bases between. CDR1 and CDR2 from the germline V gene are SNHLY and FYNNEI. The CDR3 consists of 14 residues. Here the CDR3 DNA reads TGTGCCAGCATGGCAGCGGACTACACAGATACGCAGTATTTT. It translates to CASMAADYTDTQYF.

This chain uses TRBV6-1 with TRBJ2-7, with unresolved D. Deletions cut 2 bases from V and 2 bases from J, with 13 bases between. The CDR3 covers 15 residues. Germline-derived CDR1 and CDR2 are MNHNS and SASEGT. CDR3 bases: TGTGCCAGCAGTGAAATGGCCCGAGGACCCTACGAGCAGTACTTC. As protein: CASSEMARGPYEQYF.